Listed below are T cell receptor beta chains from one sample, sequenced in a study of early T cells in non-severe SARS-CoV-2 infection. TCRdb analysed the 5' RACE reads with MiXCR anew, one entry per CDR3 protein. The sample shows about 81,000 distinct CDR3 sequences, more than 5% of them seen only once. Sequencing was performed on whole blood. These receptors all come from an adult who was a healthcare worker with PCR-confirmed SARS-CoV-2 infection or an uninfected control (not recorded which). Each CDR3 is given with its conserved first and last residue. The order of the fields is V gene, clone size, D gene, J gene, CDR3 DNA, CDR3 protein. The D gene is left open where the match is weak. Not every row has a clone size; where given, it reads once, few, many or a size class.

v_call: TRBV30; clone_size: many; d_call: TRBD1; j_call: TRBJ1-4; cdr3_nt: TGTGCCTGGAGCCTCGGCCCTACAGGGGATTTTTTT; cdr3_aa: CAWSLGPTGDFF
v_call: TRBV11-2; clone_size: few; d_call: -; j_call: TRBJ2-1; cdr3_nt: TGTGCCAGCAGCTTAGTACGGTCCGGGAGCTCCTACAATGAGCAGTTCTTC; cdr3_aa: CASSLVRSGSSYNEQFF
v_call: TRBV14; clone_size: few; d_call: -; j_call: TRBJ2-5; cdr3_nt: TGTGCCAGCAGCCAAGACCGCCGCGAGGCCCAGTACTTC; cdr3_aa: CASSQDRREAQYF
v_call: TRBV4-1; clone_size: few; d_call: -; j_call: TRBJ2-5; cdr3_nt: TGCGCCCACCCAGGAAAACCTTACCAAGAGACCCAGTACTTC; cdr3_aa: CAHPGKPYQETQYF
v_call: TRBV30; clone_size: few; d_call: -; j_call: TRBJ1-6; cdr3_nt: TGTGCCTGGAGTCTTGGACAGCTAAAACCCCTCCACTTT; cdr3_aa: CAWSLGQLKPLHF
v_call: TRBV4-3; clone_size: many; d_call: -; j_call: TRBJ1-5; cdr3_nt: TGCGCCAGCAGCCAGGGGGGCAATCAGCCCCAGCATTTT; cdr3_aa: CASSQGGNQPQHF
v_call: TRBV18; clone_size: few; d_call: -; j_call: TRBJ1-1; cdr3_nt: TGTGCCAGCTCCAACCAGGCAAACACTGAAGCTTTCTTT; cdr3_aa: CASSNQANTEAFF
v_call: TRBV29-1; clone_size: many; d_call: TRBD1; j_call: TRBJ2-4; cdr3_nt: TGCAGCGTAACCAACCTACAGGGGGCGAGTAGAAACATTCAGTACTTC; cdr3_aa: CSVTNLQGASRNIQYF
v_call: TRBV3-1; clone_size: many; d_call: -; j_call: TRBJ1-1; cdr3_nt: TGTGCCAGCAGCCGTGACAGGCTCGGCACTGAAGCTTTCTTT; cdr3_aa: CASSRDRLGTEAFF
v_call: TRBV7-2; clone_size: few; d_call: TRBD1; j_call: TRBJ2-7; cdr3_nt: TGTGCCAGCAGCTTACATCGGGACAGCTACGAGCAGTACTTC; cdr3_aa: CASSLHRDSYEQYF
v_call: TRBV7-2; clone_size: -; d_call: -; j_call: TRBJ1-2; cdr3_nt: TGTGCCAGCAGCTTAGATAGGGGGAGGAAGGATGGCTACACCTTC; cdr3_aa: CASSLDRGRKDGYTF
v_call: TRBV11-2; clone_size: many; d_call: -; j_call: TRBJ2-5; cdr3_nt: TGTGCCAGCAGCCCTCCAGTCATACAAGAGACCCAGTACTTC; cdr3_aa: CASSPPVIQETQYF
v_call: TRBV28; clone_size: -; d_call: -; j_call: TRBJ1-6; cdr3_nt: TGTGCCAGCAGAACACCAGGGGTAGTAAATTCACCCCTCCACTTT; cdr3_aa: CASRTPGVVNSPLHF
v_call: TRBV28; clone_size: few; d_call: -; j_call: TRBJ2-2; cdr3_nt: TGTGCCAGCTCGCCCGGGGGCTACAAGACCGGGGAGCTGTTTTTT; cdr3_aa: CASSPGGYKTGELFF
v_call: TRBV28; clone_size: many; d_call: -; j_call: TRBJ1-2; cdr3_nt: TGTGCCAGCAGCACAGGTCAAAACTATGGCTACACCTTC; cdr3_aa: CASSTGQNYGYTF
v_call: TRBV28; clone_size: many; d_call: TRBD2; j_call: TRBJ2-7; cdr3_nt: TGTGCCAGCAGTGCCCCCGGGACTAGCTCCTACGAGCAGTACTTC; cdr3_aa: CASSAPGTSSYEQYF
v_call: TRBV18; clone_size: many; d_call: -; j_call: TRBJ1-5; cdr3_nt: TGTGCCAGCTCACCCGAGGGCGCGCGGCCCCAGCATTTT; cdr3_aa: CASSPEGARPQHF
v_call: TRBV25-1; clone_size: many; d_call: -; j_call: TRBJ2-7; cdr3_nt: TGTGCCAGCAGTCGAGAGACCTACGAGCAGTACTTC; cdr3_aa: CASSRETYEQYF
v_call: TRBV6-1; clone_size: many; d_call: TRBD1; j_call: TRBJ1-1; cdr3_nt: TGTGCCAGCAGTAAAAAATCAAGGACAGGGGGCCTACCCACTGAAGCTTTCTTT; cdr3_aa: CASSKKSRTGGLPTEAFF
v_call: TRBV5-1; clone_size: -; d_call: -; j_call: TRBJ2-1; cdr3_nt: TGCGCCAGCAGCTGGGACACGAGCTCCTACAATGAGCAGTTCTTC; cdr3_aa: CASSWDTSSYNEQFF
v_call: TRBV3-1; clone_size: -; d_call: TRBD2; j_call: TRBJ2-7; cdr3_nt: TGTGCCAGCAGCCCCTCCTGGCTAGCGGGGACCTACGAGCAGTACTTC; cdr3_aa: CASSPSWLAGTYEQYF
v_call: TRBV20-1; clone_size: many; d_call: -; j_call: TRBJ2-1; cdr3_nt: TGCAGTGCTGACACGTCCCACAGGGTAAATGAGCAGTTCTTC; cdr3_aa: CSADTSHRVNEQFF
v_call: TRBV6-6; clone_size: -; d_call: -; j_call: TRBJ2-3; cdr3_nt: TGTGCCAGCAGTTACCGCCGTTCCACAGATACGCAGTATTTT; cdr3_aa: CASSYRRSTDTQYF
v_call: TRBV28; clone_size: -; d_call: -; j_call: TRBJ2-7; cdr3_nt: TGTGCCAGCAGTTTAGCAGGGGATACCTACGAGCAGTACTTC; cdr3_aa: CASSLAGDTYEQYF
v_call: TRBV15; clone_size: -; d_call: -; j_call: TRBJ2-3; cdr3_nt: TGTGTCACCAGCAGAGATGGAGTGGAGGGGACGCAGTATTTT; cdr3_aa: CVTSRDGVEGTQYF
v_call: TRBV27; clone_size: few; d_call: TRBD1; j_call: TRBJ2-7; cdr3_nt: TGTGCCAGCAGTTACAGGGGCTACTCCTACGAGCAGTACTTC; cdr3_aa: CASSYRGYSYEQYF
v_call: TRBV20-1; clone_size: -; d_call: TRBD1; j_call: TRBJ1-1; cdr3_nt: TGCAGTGCAGGGGACAGTAAGAACACTGAAGCTTTCTTT; cdr3_aa: CSAGDSKNTEAFF
v_call: TRBV6-6; clone_size: few; d_call: -; j_call: TRBJ2-7; cdr3_nt: TGTGCCAGCAGACCCGGGGGAGGATCCTACGAGCAGTACTTC; cdr3_aa: CASRPGGGSYEQYF
v_call: TRBV20-1; clone_size: few; d_call: -; j_call: TRBJ2-2; cdr3_nt: TGCAGTGCCCAGACCTCTAGAGGCACCGGGGAGCTGTTTTTT; cdr3_aa: CSAQTSRGTGELFF
v_call: TRBV7-2; clone_size: many; d_call: -; j_call: TRBJ1-2; cdr3_nt: TGTGCCAGCAGCTTAGGTCAGGGGCGTACCTATGGCTACACCTTC; cdr3_aa: CASSLGQGRTYGYTF